A selection of T cell receptor beta chains follows, all from one sample in a study of T cell repertoires in cytomegalovirus infection. These TCRs' antigens remain unknown. TCRdb reanalysed the reads using MiXCR and keeps one entry per CDR3 protein. The table shows some 320,000 distinct CDR3 sequences, with 29% occurring only once. The sequenced sample was cultured PBMCs, obtained from culture after CMV antigen stimulation. These receptors were taken from a human donor in good health (CMV status not recorded). Some clones in this sample may be carry-over from other donors' samples. Both conserved end residues are part of each CDR3. A D gene is named only where the DNA matches it firmly. Rows may omit the clone size; those that give it use once, few, many or a size class.

TRBV20-1,.,TRBJ2-1,.,TGCAGTGCCAAGGTGGGCCGGGACTATGAGCAGTTCTTC,CSAKVGRDYEQFF
TRBV7-8,many,TRBJ2-2,TRBD2,TGTGCCAGCACCGGGACTAGAAACACCGGGGAGCTGTTTTTT,CASTGTRNTGELFF
TRBV6-5,.,TRBJ1-6,TRBD1,TGTGCCAGCAGTCCCGGGACAGGAACCAATTCACCCCTCCACTTT,CASSPGTGTNSPLHF
TRBV12-3/TRBV12-4,.,TRBJ1-5,TRBD1,TGTGCCAGCAGTTTAGAAGGTGCAGGGGGCGGAGATCAGCCCCAGCATTTT,CASSLEGAGGGDQPQHF
TRBV4-2,.,TRBJ2-5,.,TGTGCCAGCAGCCAAGCCAATAGAGGGGCCGAAGAGACCCAGTACTTC,CASSQANRGAEETQYF
TRBV5-4,many,TRBJ2-7,TRBD1,TGTGCCAGCAGCTCGACCAGAGGGACCGGGACAGAATCGACCTACGAGCAGTACTTC,CASSSTRGTGTESTYEQYF
TRBV7-6,.,TRBJ2-1,.,TGTGCCAGCAGCTTATCGGGGCTTGAGCAGTTCTTC,CASSLSGLEQFF
TRBV14,few,TRBJ2-2,.,TGTGCCAGCAGCCCAGGACAGAGCAACACCGGGGAGCTGTTTTTT,CASSPGQSNTGELFF
TRBV6-1,many,TRBJ1-6,TRBD1,TGTGCCAGCAGTGAAGCTCCGGGACAGGGATATTCACCCCTCCACTTT,CASSEAPGQGYSPLHF
TRBV19,.,TRBJ1-2,TRBD1,TGTGCCAGCCGGGACAGCGATAACTATGGCTACACCTTC,CASRDSDNYGYTF
TRBV4-1,.,TRBJ2-3,TRBD2,TGTGCCAGCAGCCTGGGACTAGCGGGAGGCTCAGGGGTCGCAGATACGCAGTATTTT,CASSLGLAGGSGVADTQYF
TRBV28,.,TRBJ1-1,.,TGTGCCAGCAGTTTATTCCCCCTTCGACAGAACACTGAAGCTTTCTTT,CASSLFPLRQNTEAFF
TRBV24-1,once,TRBJ2-5,.,TGTGCCACCAGGACATTTGGGTTAGGGGCCCAGTACTTC,CATRTFGLGAQYF
TRBV18,few,TRBJ1-2,.,TGTGCCAGCTCACCACGGGAAGGGGATGGCTACACCTTC,CASSPREGDGYTF
TRBV12-3/TRBV12-4,.,TRBJ1-1,.,TGTGCCAGCAGTTTGCCGGGACAACCGAACACTGAAGCTTTCTTT,CASSLPGQPNTEAFF
TRBV20-1,few,TRBJ1-4,TRBD1,TGCAGTGCACGGACAGGGGTAGGGGCAACTAATGAAAAACTGTTTTTT,CSARTGVGATNEKLFF
TRBV29-1,.,TRBJ2-1,.,TGCAGCGTTTCTCTAAGGGCACCGACAAATGAGCAGTTCTTC,CSVSLRAPTNEQFF
TRBV29-1,.,TRBJ1-2,.,TGCAGCGTTGGGGGGGGTATGGGCTATGGCTACACCTTC,CSVGGGMGYGYTF
TRBV29-1,.,TRBJ1-2,.,TGCAGCGTTGACAATGTACAACTTAACTATGGCTACACCTTC,CSVDNVQLNYGYTF
TRBV3-1,.,TRBJ1-6,TRBD1,TGTGCCAGCAGCCAACTGGACAGGGAGGATCCACCCCTCCACTTT,CASSQLDREDPPLHF
TRBV12-3/TRBV12-4,few,TRBJ1-1,TRBD1,TGTGCCAGCAGGCAGACAGGGGCCATGAACACTGAAGCTTTCTTT,CASRQTGAMNTEAFF
TRBV5-1,many,TRBJ2-1,TRBD2,TGCGCCAGCAGCTTGGCCGGAGGACTAGCGGGGGGTCAGAGCTCCTACAATGAGCAGTTCTTC,CASSLAGGLAGGQSSYNEQFF
TRBV7-2,.,TRBJ2-1,.,TGTGCCAGCAGCTTAACCTCCTACAATGAGCAGTTCTTC,CASSLTSYNEQFF
TRBV9,.,TRBJ2-7,.,TGTGCCAGCAGCGTAGGAGAGGGACCCTACGAGCAGTACTTC,CASSVGEGPYEQYF
TRBV4-1,few,TRBJ2-3,TRBD2,TGCGCCAGCAGCCTGAGTAGCGGGGATTCTCCTAGCACAGATACGCAGTATTTT,CASSLSSGDSPSTDTQYF
TRBV6-8,few,TRBJ2-7,TRBD2,TGTGCCAGCAGGACTAGCGGCAGCTACGAGCAGTACTTC,CASRTSGSYEQYF
TRBV2,.,TRBJ2-3,TRBD2,TGTGCCAGGGAAGAGCGGGGGGGATTGGGAGATACGCAGTATTTT,CAREERGGLGDTQYF
TRBV6-5,few,TRBJ2-1,TRBD2,TGTGCCAGCAGCTCCACTAGCGGGTTTATAAATGAGCAGTTCTTC,CASSSTSGFINEQFF
TRBV7-3,many,TRBJ1-5,TRBD1,TGTGCCAGCAGCTTGGACAGGGGTCAGCCCCAGCATTTT,CASSLDRGQPQHF
TRBV6-1,.,TRBJ1-2,TRBD1,TGTGCCAGCAGTGAAACAGGGGGAGGTGGCTACACCTTC,CASSETGGGGYTF
TRBV6-1,.,TRBJ1-1,TRBD1,TGTGCCAGCAGTCCGCGGACAGGGTCAATGAACACTGAAGCTTTCTTT,CASSPRTGSMNTEAFF
TRBV6-6,.,TRBJ2-1,.,TGTGCCAGCAGTTACGGGTGGGAGATGGTGGATGAGCAGTTCTTC,CASSYGWEMVDEQFF
TRBV7-4,few,TRBJ2-1,.,TGTGCCAGCAGCTTAGTATCAGGGCCCTACAATGAGCAGTTCTTC,CASSLVSGPYNEQFF
TRBV7-9,few,TRBJ1-5,.,TGTGCCAGCAGCTTAGGAAGGAGGCATCAGCCCCAGCATTTT,CASSLGRRHQPQHF
TRBV28,.,TRBJ2-2,.,TGTGCCAGCAGCCAAGCTGGTAGGACGAACACCGGGGAGCTGTTTTTT,CASSQAGRTNTGELFF
TRBV19,.,TRBJ2-3,.,TGTGCCAGTAGGGTCCTTGACTTCGGCACGCAGTATTTT,CASRVLDFGTQYF
TRBV20-1,many,TRBJ1-1,.,TGCAGTGCTAGGAGAGCCCTTAAAACCATGAACACTGAAGCTTTCTTT,CSARRALKTMNTEAFF
TRBV4-2,.,TRBJ1-4,TRBD1,TGTGCCAGCAGCCAAGATGGGACAGGGCTAGGGGAAAAACTGTTTTTT,CASSQDGTGLGEKLFF